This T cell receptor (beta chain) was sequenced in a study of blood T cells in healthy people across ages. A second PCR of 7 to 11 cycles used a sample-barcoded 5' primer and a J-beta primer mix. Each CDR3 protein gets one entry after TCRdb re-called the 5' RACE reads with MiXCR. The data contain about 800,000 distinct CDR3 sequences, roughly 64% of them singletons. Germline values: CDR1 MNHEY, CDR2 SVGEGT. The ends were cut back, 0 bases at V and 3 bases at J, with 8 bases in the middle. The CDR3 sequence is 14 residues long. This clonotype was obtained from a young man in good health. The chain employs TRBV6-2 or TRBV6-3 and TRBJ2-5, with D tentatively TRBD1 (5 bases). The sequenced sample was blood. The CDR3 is CASSYSGAEETQYF. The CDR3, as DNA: TGTGCCAGCAGTTACTCTGGGGCCGAAGAGACCCAGTACTTC.